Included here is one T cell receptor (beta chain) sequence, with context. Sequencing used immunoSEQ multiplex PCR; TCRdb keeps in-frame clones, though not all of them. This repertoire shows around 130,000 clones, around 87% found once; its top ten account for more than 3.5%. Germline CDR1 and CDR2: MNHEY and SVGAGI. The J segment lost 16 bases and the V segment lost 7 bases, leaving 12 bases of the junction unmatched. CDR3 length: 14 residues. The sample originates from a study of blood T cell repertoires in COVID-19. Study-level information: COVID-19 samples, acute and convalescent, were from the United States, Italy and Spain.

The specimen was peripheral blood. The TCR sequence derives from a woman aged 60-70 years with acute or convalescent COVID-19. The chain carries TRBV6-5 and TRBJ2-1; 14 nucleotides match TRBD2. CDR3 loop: CASNPGLAGDQTFF. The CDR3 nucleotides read TGTGCCAGCAATCCGGGACTAGCGGGGGACCAAACCTTCTTC.